These 8 T cell receptor beta chains originate from one sample sequenced in a study of T cell repertoires in ileal Crohn's disease. Data came from immunoSEQ multiplex PCR; TCRdb stores just in-frame clones and leaves some out. The repertoire has approximately 15,000 clones, around 78% of them found once; the top ten carry around 4.1%. Regarding time point: neoterminal ileum biopsy at postoperative endoscopy, about 6 months after surgery. Sequencing input: ileal tissue. These receptors came from an adult with Crohn's disease.

This clone turned up a few times. The CDR3 region has the DNA TGTGCCAGCAGTTTTTCACCAAATAACTACGAGCAGTACTTC. Amino acids: CASSFSPNNYEQYF. The chain couples TRBV27 to TRBJ2-7; D is undetermined. This CDR3 spans 14 amino acids. V shed 3 bases and J shed 3 bases, with 12 bases lying between them. Germline V CDR1 and CDR2: MNHEY, SMNVEV (reference sequence).

V is TRBV2 and J is TRBJ1-6; 7 bases agree with TRBD1. V was clipped by 4 bases and J by 8 bases; unmatched bases: 5. CDR1 is SNHLY, CDR2 FYNNEI, per germline. The length of the CDR3 is 14 residues. The CDR3 DNA follows: TGTGCCAGCAGTGGCAGGGGGGCGGATTCACCCCTCCACTTT. Translating it yields CASSGRGADSPLHF.

This clone was detected a few times. The gene calls are TRBV18 and TRBJ2-3, with no clear D. V dropped 3 bases and J dropped 5 bases, with 6 bases sitting between them. The CDR3 totals 12 residues. CDR1 is KGHSH and CDR2 is LQKENI in the germline V gene. The CDR3 reads CASSPLQDTQYF. The DNA of the CDR3 is TGTGCCAGCTCACCTCTGCAAGATACGCAGTATTTT.

V usage is TRBV7-3 and J usage is TRBJ1-1, with TRBD1 as a possible D gene (5 bases). The CDR3 covers 13 residues. The V end lost 4 bases, the J end lost 7 bases, and 13 bases lay between the germline ends. Per germline, CDR1 SGHTA and CDR2 FQGTGA. CDR3 DNA: TGTGCCAGCAGCTCCAGGGACGGCGTTGAAGCTTTCTTT. Translation: CASSSRDGVEAFF.

This clone was found a few times. This sequence joins TRBV7-6 and TRBJ2-1, with 15 nucleotides matching TRBD2. This CDR3 has 17 residues. Germline assignment: CDR1 SGHVS and CDR2 FNYEAQ. The ends lost 5 bases at V and 2 bases at J; junction bases unmatched: 4. In DNA, the CDR3 is TGTGCCAGCAGCCCCCGGACTAGCGGGGGGGCCTACAATGAGCAGTTCTTC. Translating it yields CASSPRTSGGAYNEQFF. Combining the CDR3 with reference TRBV7-6 and TRBJ2-1 gives the whole variable domain GAGVSQSPRYKVTKRGQDVALRCDPISGHVSLYWYRQALGQGPEFLTYFNYEAQQDKSGLPNDRFSAERPEGSISTLTIQRTEQRDSAMYRCASSPRTSGGAYNEQFFGPGTRLTVL.

This clone has just one count. The V gene is TRBV6-1, the J gene TRBJ1-1; possible D gene TRBD1, 5 bases. V lost 4 bases and J 5 bases, leaving 11 bases between the germline ends. CDR3 size: 13 residues. Germline lookup yields CDR1 MNHNS and CDR2 SASEGT. CDR3 residues: CASSVQGRTEAFF. DNA for the CDR3: TGTGCCAGCAGTGTTCAGGGCCGGACTGAAGCTTTCTTT.

This clone has a single count. The J gene is TRBJ2-2, the V gene TRBV5-4; 10 bases are a match to TRBD1. Trimming at V came to 4 bases and at J to 7 bases, leaving 16 bases not matched to a gene. CDR1 SGHNT and CDR2 YYREEE come from the germline V gene (reference sequence). The CDR3 extends over 18 amino acids. The CDR3, as DNA: TGTGCCAGCAGCCCAGGGGGATCCGGGACAGGGGTCTTCGGGGAGCTGTTTTTT. The encoded protein is CASSPGGSGTGVFGELFF.

This chain links TRBV6-5 with TRBJ1-6; 11 nucleotides match TRBD1. The CDR3 extends over 13 amino acids. CDR1 is MNHEY and CDR2 is SVGAGI in the germline V gene. Trimming at V came to 4 bases and at J to 10 bases, leaving 0 bases not matched to a gene. The CDR3 here is CASSWTGGSPLHF. The CDR3 DNA is TGTGCCAGCAGTTGGACAGGGGGCTCACCCCTCCACTTT.